Shown below are 4 T cell receptor beta chains from a single sample sequenced in a study of cytotoxic CD8 clonotypes in ibrutinib-treated CLL. Generated by immunoSEQ multiplex PCR, the TCRdb table keeps only in-frame clones and is missing some. Among 52,000 or so clones listed, around 52% were seen once. The sample here was PBMCs, taken at disease progression, from a patient treated with ibrutinib. These receptor sequences come from a human donor with chronic lymphocytic leukemia.

This clone was observed many times. The chain joins TRBV6-5 to TRBJ1-1; the match to TRBD1 covers 9 bases. CDR1 MNHEY and CDR2 SVGAGI come from the germline V gene. The CDR3 has 13 amino acids. V lost 6 bases, J lost 4 bases, and 3 bases stayed unmatched. CDR3 in amino acids: CASSRDRATEAFF. Here the CDR3 DNA reads TGTGCCAGCAGCCGGGACAGGGCCACTGAAGCTTTCTTT.

The chain couples TRBV28 to TRBJ2-7, with D perhaps matching TRBD2 (5 bases). The CDR3 spans 15 residues. Between the trimmed V and J ends, which lost 1 base and 0 bases, there was a span of 10 bases. The V gene's germline CDR1 is MDHEN and CDR2 SYDVKM. The CDR3 loop is CASSLFKAGSYEQYF. The CDR3 DNA is TGTGCCAGCAGTTTATTTAAGGCGGGCTCCTACGAGCAGTACTTC.

CDR3 amino acids: CASSLRQTVGAKNIQYF. The CDR3 DNA reads TGTGCCAGCAGCTTACGACAGACGGTGGGGGCCAAAAACATTCAGTACTTC. The chain has TRBV7-2 and TRBJ2-4; D is perhaps TRBD1 (5 bases). CDR1 is SGHTA and CDR2 is FQGNSA in the germline V gene. This CDR3 has 17 amino acids. The V end was cut by 2 bases, the J end by 1 base, with 15 bases between. The variable domain in full, with the rest retrieved from reference TRBV7-2 and TRBJ2-4, is GAGVSQSPSNKVTEKGKDVELRCDPISGHTALYWYRQSLGQGLEFLIYFQGNSAPDKSGLPSDRFSAERTGGSVSTLTIQRTQQEDSAVYLCASSLRQTVGAKNIQYFGAGTRLSVL.

This chain joins TRBV16 and TRBJ1-5; TRBD1 agrees at 7 bases. CDR1 KGHSY and CDR2 FQNENV come from the germline V gene. The J segment lost 4 bases and the V segment lost 6 bases, leaving 6 bases of the junction unmatched. This CDR3 has 14 amino acids. The CDR3 protein is CASRSSGQNQPQHF. CDR3 sequence (DNA): TGTGCCAGCAGAAGTTCGGGACAGAATCAGCCCCAGCATTTT.